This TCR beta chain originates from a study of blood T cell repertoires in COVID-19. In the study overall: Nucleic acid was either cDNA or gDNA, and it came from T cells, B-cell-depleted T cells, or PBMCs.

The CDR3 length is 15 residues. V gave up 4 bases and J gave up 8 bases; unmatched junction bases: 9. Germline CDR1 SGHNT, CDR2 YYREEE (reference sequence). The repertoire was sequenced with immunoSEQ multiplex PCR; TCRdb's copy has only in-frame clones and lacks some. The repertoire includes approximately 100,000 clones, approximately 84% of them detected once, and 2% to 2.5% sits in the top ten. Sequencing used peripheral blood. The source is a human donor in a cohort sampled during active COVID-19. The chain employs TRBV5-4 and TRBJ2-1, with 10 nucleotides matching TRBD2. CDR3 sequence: CASSAQAGGLDEQFF. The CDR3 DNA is TGTGCCAGCAGCGCCCAAGCGGGGGGGCTGGATGAGCAGTTCTTC. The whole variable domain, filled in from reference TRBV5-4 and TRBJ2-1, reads ETGVTQSPTHLIKTRGQQVTLRCSSQSGHNTVSWYQQALGQGPQFIFQYYREEENGRGNFPPRFSGLQFPNYSSELNVNALELDDSALYLCASSAQAGGLDEQFFGPGTRLTVL.